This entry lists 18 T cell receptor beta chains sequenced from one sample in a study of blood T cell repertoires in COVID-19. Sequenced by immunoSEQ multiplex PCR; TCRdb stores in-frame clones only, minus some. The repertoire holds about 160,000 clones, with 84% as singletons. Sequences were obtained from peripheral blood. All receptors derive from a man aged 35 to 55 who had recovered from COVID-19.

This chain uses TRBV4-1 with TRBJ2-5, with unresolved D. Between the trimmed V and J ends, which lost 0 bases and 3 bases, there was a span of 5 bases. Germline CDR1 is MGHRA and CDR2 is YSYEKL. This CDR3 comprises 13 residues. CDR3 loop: CASSQETEETQYF. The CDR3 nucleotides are TGCGCCAGCAGCCAAGAAACGGAAGAGACCCAGTACTTC.

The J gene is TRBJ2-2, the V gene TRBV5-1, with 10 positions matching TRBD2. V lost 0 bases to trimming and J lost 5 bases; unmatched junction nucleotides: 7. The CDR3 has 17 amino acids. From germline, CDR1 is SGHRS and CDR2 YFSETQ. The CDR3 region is CASSLAKSSGSTGELFF. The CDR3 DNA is TGCGCCAGCAGCTTGGCCAAGTCTAGCGGGAGTACCGGGGAGCTGTTTTTT.

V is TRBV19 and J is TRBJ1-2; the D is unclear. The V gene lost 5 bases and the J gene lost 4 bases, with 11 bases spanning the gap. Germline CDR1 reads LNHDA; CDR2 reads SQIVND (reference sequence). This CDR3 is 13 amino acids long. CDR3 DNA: TGTGCCAGTAGTCTCCAGGTACTCTATGGCTACACCTTC. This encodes CASSLQVLYGYTF.

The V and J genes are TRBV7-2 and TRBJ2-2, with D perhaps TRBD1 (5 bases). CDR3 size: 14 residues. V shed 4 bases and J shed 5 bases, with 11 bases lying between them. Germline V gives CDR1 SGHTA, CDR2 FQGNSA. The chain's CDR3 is CASSSGAGTGELFF. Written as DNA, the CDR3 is TGTGCCAGCAGCTCAGGTGCAGGGACCGGGGAGCTGTTTTTT.

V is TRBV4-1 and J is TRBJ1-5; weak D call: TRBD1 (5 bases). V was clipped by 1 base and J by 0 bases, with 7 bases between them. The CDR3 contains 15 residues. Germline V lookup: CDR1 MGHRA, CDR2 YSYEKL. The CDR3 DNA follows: TGCGCCAGCAGCCAAGGGGGCGGTAGCAATCAGCCCCAGCATTTT. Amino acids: CASSQGGGSNQPQHF.

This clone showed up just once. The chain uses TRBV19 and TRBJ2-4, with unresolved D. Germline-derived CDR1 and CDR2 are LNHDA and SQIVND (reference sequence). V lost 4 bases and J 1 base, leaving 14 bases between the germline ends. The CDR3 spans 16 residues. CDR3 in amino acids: CASSNEEALAKNIQYF. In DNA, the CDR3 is TGTGCCAGTAGTAATGAAGAGGCATTGGCCAAAAACATTCAGTACTTC. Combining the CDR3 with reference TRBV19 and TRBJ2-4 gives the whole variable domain DGGITQSPKYLFRKEGQNVTLSCEQNLNHDAMYWYRQDPGQGLRLIYYSQIVNDFQKGDIAEGYSVSREKKESFPLTVTSAQKNPTAFYLCASSNEEALAKNIQYFGAGTRLSVL.

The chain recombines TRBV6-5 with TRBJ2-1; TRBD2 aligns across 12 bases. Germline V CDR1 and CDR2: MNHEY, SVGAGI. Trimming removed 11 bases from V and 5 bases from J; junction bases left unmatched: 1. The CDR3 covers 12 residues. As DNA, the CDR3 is TGTGCCGGGACTAGCGGGCACAATGAGCAGTTCTTC. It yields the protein CAGTSGHNEQFF.

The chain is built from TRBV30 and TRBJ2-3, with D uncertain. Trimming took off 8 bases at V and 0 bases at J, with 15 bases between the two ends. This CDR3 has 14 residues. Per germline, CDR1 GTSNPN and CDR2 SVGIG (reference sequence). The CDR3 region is CAGFSLPSTDTQYF. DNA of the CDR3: TGTGCCGGCTTTAGCTTGCCTAGCACAGATACGCAGTATTTT.

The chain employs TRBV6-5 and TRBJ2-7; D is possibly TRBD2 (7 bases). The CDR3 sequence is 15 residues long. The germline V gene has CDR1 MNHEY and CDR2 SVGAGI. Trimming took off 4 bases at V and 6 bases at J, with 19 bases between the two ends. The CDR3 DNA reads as TGTGCCAGCAGTTTCGAAGGGGGACTACGGTCCGAGCAGTACTTC. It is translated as CASSFEGGLRSEQYF.

CDR3 coding DNA: TGCGCCAGCAGCCAAGAGGGGGGGGGCCGAGGCGGGGAGCTGTTTTTT. Encoded protein: CASSQEGGGRGGELFF. The genes are TRBV4-3 and TRBJ2-2, with D perhaps matching TRBD2 (7 bases). V lost 0 bases to trimming and J lost 7 bases, with 15 bases between them. Germline CDR1 reads LGHNA; CDR2 reads YSLEER. CDR3 length equals 16 residues.

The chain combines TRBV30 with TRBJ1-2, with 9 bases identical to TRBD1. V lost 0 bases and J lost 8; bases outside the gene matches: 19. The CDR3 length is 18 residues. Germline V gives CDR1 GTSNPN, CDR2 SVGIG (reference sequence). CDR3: CAWSVRPTYRGRLLGYTF. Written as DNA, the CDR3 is TGTGCCTGGAGTGTAAGACCCACATACAGGGGGCGACTACTCGGCTACACCTTC. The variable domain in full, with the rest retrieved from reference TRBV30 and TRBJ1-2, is SQTIHQWPATLVQPVGSPLSLECTVEGTSNPNLYWYRQAAGRGLQLLFYSVGIGQISSEVPQNLSASRPQDRQFILSSKKLLLSDSGFYLCAWSVRPTYRGRLLGYTFGSGTRLTVV.

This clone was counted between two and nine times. The CDR3 is CASSQDAGQGSDTQYF. The CDR3 nucleotides read TGCGCCAGCAGCCAAGATGCGGGACAGGGAAGTGATACGCAGTATTTT. The gene calls are TRBV4-3 and TRBJ2-3; 9 bases align to TRBD1. After removal of 0 bases from V and 6 bases from J, the junction contained 7 bases not matched to a gene. Germline loops: CDR1 LGHNA, CDR2 YSLEER. This CDR3 is 16 amino acids long.

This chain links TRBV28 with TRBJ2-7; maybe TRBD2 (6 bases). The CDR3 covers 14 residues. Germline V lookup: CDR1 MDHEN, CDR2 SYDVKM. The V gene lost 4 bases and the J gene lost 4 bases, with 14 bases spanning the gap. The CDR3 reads CASSWDGSRYEQYF. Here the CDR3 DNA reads TGTGCCAGCAGTTGGGACGGGAGTAGGTACGAGCAGTACTTC.

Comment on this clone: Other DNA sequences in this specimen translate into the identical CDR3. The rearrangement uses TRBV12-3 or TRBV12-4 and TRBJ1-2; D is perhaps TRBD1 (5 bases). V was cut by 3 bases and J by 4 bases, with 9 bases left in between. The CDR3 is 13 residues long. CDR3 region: CASSLAGPYGYTF. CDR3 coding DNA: TGTGCCAGCAGTTTGGCAGGGCCCTATGGCTACACCTTC.

CDR3 amino acids: CASSLAGTGRNTQYF. The CDR3 DNA sequence: TGTGCCAGCAGCTTAGCCGGGACAGGGAGGAATACGCAGTATTTT. V and J are TRBV7-2 and TRBJ2-3; TRBD1 matches at 9 bases. V lost 0 bases and J lost 7; bases outside the gene matches: 5. Per the germline V gene, CDR1 is SGHTA and CDR2 is FQGNSA. The CDR3 is 15 residues long.

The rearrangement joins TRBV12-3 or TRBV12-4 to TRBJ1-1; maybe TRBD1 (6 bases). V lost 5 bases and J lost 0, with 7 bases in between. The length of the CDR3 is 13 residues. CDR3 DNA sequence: TGTGCCAGCAGTCGGACAGTGAACACTGAAGCTTTCTTT. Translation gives CASSRTVNTEAFF.

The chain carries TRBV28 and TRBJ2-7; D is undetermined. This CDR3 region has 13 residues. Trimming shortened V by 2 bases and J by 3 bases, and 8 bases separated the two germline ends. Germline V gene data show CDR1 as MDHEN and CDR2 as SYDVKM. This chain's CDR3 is CASSLSRSYEQYF. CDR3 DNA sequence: TGTGCCAGCAGTTTAAGTAGGAGCTACGAGCAGTACTTC.

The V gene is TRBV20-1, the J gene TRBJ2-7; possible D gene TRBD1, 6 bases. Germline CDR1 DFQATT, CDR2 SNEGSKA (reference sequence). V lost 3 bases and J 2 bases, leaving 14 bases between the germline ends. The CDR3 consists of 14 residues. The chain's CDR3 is CSASLQGITYEQYF. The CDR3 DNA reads TGCAGTGCTAGTCTCCAGGGGATCACCTACGAGCAGTACTTC.